Following are 30 T cell receptor beta chains from one sample sequenced in a study of T cell clonality in common variable immunodeficiency. Study-wide results and caveats: Fewer deletions and N-nucleotide insertions were reportedly seen in common variable immunodeficiency TCR beta sequences.

Profiled with immunoSEQ multiplex PCR; TCRdb holds only in-frame clones, not every one. Altogether about 42,000 clones were found in the sample, and no singletons occur. These receptors have no identified antigens. Sequences were obtained from peripheral blood mononuclear cells. The receptors shown here come from a human donor with common variable immunodeficiency.

This clone was observed a few times. The read gets to within 3 residues of the CDR3 end, and the germline J gene fills in the rest. The J gene is TRBJ2-5, the V gene TRBV20-1; 11 bases are shared with TRBD2. CDR3 length equals 13 residues. CDR1 is DFQATT and CDR2 is SNEGSKA in the germline V gene (reference sequence). V was clipped by 2 bases and J by 4 bases; unmatched bases: 0. The CDR3 bases that were read are TGCAGTGCTAGACTAGCGGGGGGAGAGACC. Translated, it gives CSARLAGGET. The CDR3 as a whole reads CSARLAGGETQYF.

This clone appeared many times. The read is 3 residues too short to cover the CDR3 end, so that end is filled in from the germline J gene. Other DNA sequences from this sample encode an identical CDR3 as well. The gene calls are TRBV14 and TRBJ1-5, with D unclear. Between the trimmed V and J ends, which lost 1 base and 6 bases, there was a span of 10 bases. Looked up from germline, CDR1 is SGHDN and CDR2 is FVKESK. The length of the CDR3 is 14 residues. The DNA read from the CDR3 is TGTGCCAGCAGCCAAGGGGCGGGCGGTCAGCCC. This encodes CASSQGAGGQP. The entire CDR3 is CASSQGAGGQPQHF.

There are many counts of this clone. This CDR3 reads CASSLTGPTTDEQFF. The CDR3 DNA, read in part, is TGTGCCAGCTCTCTAACCGGACCAACGACAGATGAG. The V gene is TRBV18, the J gene TRBJ2-1, with a tentative D call TRBD1 (5 bases). The read stops 3 residues short of the end of the CDR3; the missing end is completed from the germline J gene. Trimming stripped 6 bases from V and 8 bases from J, with 20 bases between. The CDR3 has 15 amino acids. CDR1 and CDR2 (germline): KGHSH, LQKENI.

This clone showed up many times. With the read ending 3 residues before the CDR3 end, the germline J gene is used to fill in that end. The rearrangement joins TRBV7-7 to TRBJ1-1; D gene unclear. Trimming stripped 1 base from V and 5 bases from J, with 8 bases between. This CDR3 spans 13 amino acids. CDR1 is SSHAT, CDR2 FNYEAQ, per germline (reference sequence). CDR3 bases read: TGTGCCAGCAGCTTAGATTTCGGGACTGAA. Translating it yields CASSLDFGTE. In full, the CDR3 is CASSLDFGTEAFF.

This clone was counted a few times. The read comes to an end 3 residues before the CDR3 does, leaving the germline J gene to fill in the end. This chain connects TRBV2 to TRBJ2-7, with 8 positions matching TRBD2. V dropped 6 bases and J dropped 5; count of bases not matched to a gene: 3. The germline gives CDR1 SNHLY, CDR2 FYNNEI. The CDR3 extends over 12 amino acids. CDR3 DNA (partial): TGTGCCAGCAGGGGACTAGGGGACGAG. Amino acids: CASRGLGDE. The full CDR3 reads CASRGLGDEQYF.

To note about this clone: The read falls 3 residues short of the CDR3 end, and the missing part is taken from the germline J gene. The chain joins TRBV19 to TRBJ1-1, with D perhaps matching TRBD1 (5 bases). V gave up 7 bases and J gave up 1 base, with 7 bases separating them. CDR1 and CDR2 from the germline V gene are LNHDA and SQIVND (reference sequence). The CDR3 totals 12 residues. CDR3 loop: CASIGQNTEAFF. The part of the CDR3 DNA that was read is TGTGCCAGTATCGGACAGAACACTGAA.

In this sample, this clone turned up many times. The observed sequence ends 3 residues before the CDR3 terminus, with the missing tail filled in from the germline J gene. V gene TRBV20-1 combines with J gene TRBJ2-7; tentatively, D is TRBD1 (5 bases). The CDR3 loop spans 12 amino acids. V dropped 5 bases and J dropped 5 bases, with 13 bases sitting between them. The germline gives CDR1 DFQATT, CDR2 SNEGSKA (reference sequence). CDR3 bases read: TGCAGTGCTCTCGGCCAGGGCCACGAG. Protein sequence: CSALGQGHE. The whole CDR3 region reads CSALGQGHEQYF.

On this clone itself: Sequencing ends 3 residues short of the CDR3 end; the germline J gene provides the rest. J is TRBJ2-5 and V is TRBV11-2; a possible D gene is TRBD2 (6 bases). Trimming removed 4 bases at V and 3 bases at J, with 12 bases between. This CDR3 has 14 residues. Germline CDR1 SGHAT, CDR2 FQNNGV. CDR3 sequence reads: CASSSTWGEETQYF. CDR3 DNA, as far as it was read: TGTGCCAGCAGCTCCACGTGGGGGGAAGAGACC.

This clone was found many times. The CDR3 spells CASTLVGHLLRNEQFF. The sequenced part of the CDR3 DNA is TGTGCCAGCACCCTGGTAGGACATCTCCTGAGGAATGAG. The V call is TRBV28, the J call TRBJ2-1; TRBD1 might be the D (5 bases). Read data end 3 residues before the CDR3 end; the end is taken from the germline J gene. CDR1 is MDHEN, CDR2 SYDVKM, per germline. V lost 7 bases to trimming and J lost 7 bases, with 23 bases between them. This CDR3 is built from 16 residues.

Points on this clone: The read is 3 residues too short to cover the CDR3 end, so that end is filled in from the germline J gene. The J gene is TRBJ2-1, the V gene TRBV19; TRBD1 is a possible D gene (5 bases). Trimming removed 5 bases from V and 4 bases from J, with 15 bases in between. Germline CDR1 and CDR2: LNHDA and SQIVND (reference sequence). The CDR3 runs to 15 residues. The part of the CDR3 DNA that was read is TGTGCCAGTAGTCCCGGACATGACGCTTACAATGAG. Translation: CASSPGHDAYNE. The CDR3 reads in full as CASSPGHDAYNEQFF.

With respect to this clone: Read coverage stops 3 residues before the CDR3 terminus; the germline J gene supplies the remainder. V usage is TRBV30 and J usage is TRBJ2-7; 8 nucleotides align to TRBD1. CDR3 length: 12 amino acids. After removal of 8 bases from V and 2 bases from J, the junction contained 5 bases not matched to a gene. The V gene's germline CDR1 is GTSNPN and CDR2 SVGIG (reference sequence). The sequenced CDR3 bases are TGTGCCGGTACAGGGGGTGCCTACGAG. Amino acid sequence: CAGTGGAYE. The full CDR3 is CAGTGGAYEQYF.

Remarks on this clone: The sequenced fragment ends 3 residues before the CDR3 boundary, so the rest is inferred from the germline J gene. The rearrangement joins TRBV19 to TRBJ2-3; 7 bases match TRBD1. This CDR3 is built from 17 residues. Looked up from germline, CDR1 is LNHDA and CDR2 is SQIVND (reference sequence). Trimming cost V 0 bases and J 2 bases; bases outside gene matches: 8. The CDR3 loop is CASSIDRIGTVTDTQYF. Incomplete CDR3 DNA: TGTGCCAGTAGTATAGATAGGATCGGGACAGTCACAGATACG. Full variable domain (rest looked up from reference TRBV19 and TRBJ2-3): DGGITQSPKYLFRKEGQNVTLSCEQNLNHDAMYWYRQDPGQGLRLIYYSQIVNDFQKGDIAEGYSVSREKKESFPLTVTSAQKNPTAFYLCASSIDRIGTVTDTQYFGPGTRLTVL.

In its sample, this clone was seen many times. The CDR3 end lies 3 residues beyond the end of the read and is filled in from the germline J gene. The chain uses TRBV19 and TRBJ2-7; possibly TRBD1 for D (6 bases). V lost 6 bases, J lost 3 bases, and 18 bases lay in between. Germline CDR1 reads LNHDA; CDR2 reads SQIVND (reference sequence). There are 15 residues in the CDR3. The CDR3 region is CASSPTGNEVYEQYF. The CDR3 bases that were read are TGTGCCAGTAGCCCTACAGGGAACGAGGTCTACGAG.

This clone was recorded a few times. Coverage ceases 3 residues before the CDR3 finishes, and the germline J gene fills in the end. This chain uses TRBV6-2 or TRBV6-3 with TRBJ2-7; D is uncertain. V was clipped by 2 bases and J by 3 bases, with 5 bases between them. Germline V gene sequence: CDR1 MNHEY, CDR2 SVGEGT. The CDR3 runs to 12 residues. Partial CDR3 DNA: TGTGCCAGCAGTTACACGGGCTACGAG. Its translation is CASSYTGYE. The whole CDR3 region reads CASSYTGYEQYF.

This clone was counted only a few times. With the read ending 3 residues before the CDR3 end, the germline J gene is used to fill in that end. This chain connects TRBV19 to TRBJ2-5; tentative D call: TRBD2 (6 bases). V lost 3 bases, J lost 1 base, and 15 bases lay in between. The CDR3 extends over 16 amino acids. The germline V gene encodes CDR1 LNHDA and CDR2 SQIVND (reference sequence). The sequenced part of the CDR3 DNA is TGTGCCAGTAGTATTCCTTCGGGGGACCGCCAAGAGACC. Translated: CASSIPSGDRQET. The full-length CDR3 reads as CASSIPSGDRQETQYF.

Turning to this clone: The missing CDR3 end, 3 residues past where the read stops, is filled in from the germline J gene. The rearrangement links TRBV6-2 or TRBV6-3 to TRBJ2-7, with 8 bases aligning to TRBD2. Germline V gene lookup returns CDR1 MNHEY and CDR2 SVGEGT. V lost 6 bases and J lost 0; bases outside the gene matches: 7. The CDR3 sequence is 15 residues long. The sequenced CDR3 bases are TGTGCCAGCAGGGGGATAGCGGGGAACTCCTACGAG. Translation gives CASRGIAGNSYE. The entire CDR3 protein reads CASRGIAGNSYEQYF.

The table lists this clone with many counts. Germline and junction disagree at one end, which may indicate a read error. The CDR3 spells CASSMVRGEKSIQYF. The sequenced CDR3 bases are TGTGCCAGTAGTATGGTCAGGGGCGAGAAAAGCATT. The J gene is TRBJ2-4, the V gene TRBV19; possible D gene TRBD1, 6 bases. The read falls 3 residues short of the CDR3 end, and the missing part is taken from the germline J gene. This CDR3 spans 15 amino acids. From germline, CDR1 is LNHDA and CDR2 SQIVND (reference sequence).

This clone was observed at least ten times. From the germline J gene comes the end of the CDR3, since the read stops 3 residues before it. The J gene is TRBJ2-7, the V gene TRBV2, with D maybe TRBD1 (5 bases). The germline V gene has CDR1 SNHLY and CDR2 FYNNEI. V lost 7 bases and J lost 5, with 12 bases in between. The CDR3 runs 12 residues. CDR3 DNA (partial): TGTGCCAGCAAATACAGGCTTAACGAG. Protein sequence: CASKYRLNE. The entire CDR3 sequence reads CASKYRLNEQYF.

This clone was found a few times. With the read ending 3 residues before the CDR3 end, the germline J gene is used to fill in that end. V and J are TRBV5-5 and TRBJ1-1, with TRBD1 identical over 10 bases. The CDR3 contains 15 residues. Trimming took 4 bases from V and 3 from J; bases not matched to a gene: 6. Germline CDR1 SGHKS, CDR2 YYEKEE (reference sequence). The sequenced part of the CDR3 DNA is TGTGCCAGCAGCCCGGACAGGGGGATGCACACTGAA. This translates into CASSPDRGMHTE. The full CDR3 protein reads CASSPDRGMHTEAFF.

This clone came up many times. The sequence runs out 3 residues before the end of the CDR3; the remainder is reconstructed from the germline J gene. The gene calls are TRBV27 and TRBJ1-4; tentatively, D is TRBD1 (6 bases). The CDR3 is 15 residues long. Germline lookup yields CDR1 MNHEY and CDR2 SMNVEV (reference sequence). V was trimmed by 2 bases and J by 7 bases, leaving 14 bases between them. The CDR3 sequence: CASSLDSGHPEKLFF. CDR3 DNA, as far as it was read: TGTGCCAGCAGTTTAGACTCGGGACACCCTGAAAAA.

Note on this clone: The read stops 3 residues short of the end of the CDR3; the missing end is completed from the germline J gene. The sample holds other DNA sequences that translate to the same CDR3. V and J are TRBV7-2 and TRBJ1-6; D perhaps matches TRBD1 (5 bases). The CDR3 spans 13 residues. V lost 10 bases to trimming and J lost 9 bases, with 16 bases between them. Germline assignment: CDR1 SGHTA and CDR2 FQGNSA. The CDR3 is CAIGQGGGSPLHF. The covered CDR3 bases are TGTGCCATCGGCCAGGGTGGAGGTTCACCC. Variable domain in full (rest from reference TRBV7-2 and TRBJ1-6): GAGVSQSPSNKVTEKGKDVELRCDPISGHTALYWYRQSLGQGLEFLIYFQGNSAPDKSGLPSDRFSAERTGGSVSTLTIQRTQQEDSAVYLCAIGQGGGSPLHFGNGTRLTVT.

For this clone: Read data end 3 residues before the CDR3 end; the end is taken from the germline J gene. The chain couples TRBV7-9 to TRBJ2-7; 13 bases are shared with TRBD2. The CDR3 extends over 14 amino acids. CDR1 is SEHNR, CDR2 FQNEAQ, per germline (reference sequence). J was trimmed by 5 bases and V by 7 bases; bases with no gene match: 5. This CDR3 is CASTPGTSGDEQYF. The CDR3 DNA, read in part, is TGTGCCAGCACCCCTGGGACTAGCGGGGACGAG.

This clone was observed a few times. With the read ending 3 residues before the CDR3 end, the germline J gene is used to fill in that end. This chain connects TRBV2 to TRBJ1-1; no definite D call. Germline loops: CDR1 SNHLY, CDR2 FYNNEI. The germline V and J ends were trimmed by 7 bases and 0 bases, with 12 bases remaining between them. CDR3 length: 14 amino acids. The CDR3 reads CASKGTIMNTEAFF. The sequenced part of the CDR3 DNA is TGTGCCAGCAAGGGCACAATAATGAACACTGAA.

A word on this clone: Coverage ceases 3 residues before the CDR3 finishes, and the germline J gene fills in the end. The chain employs TRBV19 and TRBJ2-5, with TRBD1 matching 9 bases. The V and J ends lost 0 bases and 5 bases, in that order; junction bases with no gene match: 7. The CDR3 has 16 residues. Per the germline V gene, CDR1 is LNHDA and CDR2 is SQIVND (reference sequence). The CDR3 region is CASSIDWDRDVETQYF. The covered CDR3 bases are TGTGCCAGTAGTATAGATTGGGACAGGGATGTGGAGACC.

A few counts support this clone. The CDR3 end is not reached by the read, which stops 3 residues before it; the germline J gene fills it in. The chain carries TRBV2 and TRBJ1-4, with 9 bases aligning to TRBD1. The CDR3 runs 14 residues. Germline V lookup: CDR1 SNHLY, CDR2 FYNNEI. The junction had 6 bases not matched to a gene; V was cut back by 6 bases and J by 7 bases. The CDR3 loop reads CASRQQGASEKLFF. Partial CDR3 DNA: TGTGCCAGCAGACAACAGGGGGCCAGTGAAAAA.

At least ten counts were recorded for this clone. The CDR3 is cut off 3 residues early in the read; its end comes from the germline J gene. The J gene is TRBJ1-6, the V gene TRBV9, with D uncertain. Germline CDR1 and CDR2: SGDLS and YYNGEE. The CDR3 is made up of 12 amino acids. Trimming shortened V by 3 bases and J by 8 bases, and 6 bases separated the two germline ends. The CDR3 sequence: CASSAGYSPLHF. The sequenced CDR3 bases are TGTGCCAGCAGCGCGGGGTATTCACCC. The variable domain in full, with the rest retrieved from reference TRBV9 and TRBJ1-6, is DSGVTQTPKHLITATGQRVTLRCSPRSGDLSVYWYQQSLDQGLQFLIQYYNGEERAKGNILERFSAQQFPDLHSELNLSSLELGDSALYFCASSAGYSPLHFGNGTRLTVT.

At least ten counts were recorded for this clone. The DNA ends 3 residues before the CDR3 does, and the rest of the CDR3 is filled in from the germline J gene. The J gene is TRBJ2-7, the V gene TRBV2, with a weak D call TRBD1 (6 bases). Germline CDR1 reads SNHLY; CDR2 reads FYNNEI. Trimming left V 5 bases short and J 4 bases short, with 12 bases between. The CDR3 has 13 residues. The covered CDR3 bases are TGTGCCAGCAGTAAACAGGGAGCGTACGAG. Translation: CASSKQGAYE. The whole CDR3 protein is CASSKQGAYEQYF.

Ten or more counts support this clone. Sequencing ends 3 residues short of the CDR3 end; the germline J gene provides the rest. V and J are TRBV14 and TRBJ2-3; no reliable D call. This CDR3 is built from 15 residues. V lost 1 base to trimming and J lost 3 bases, with 11 bases between them. The germline V gene encodes CDR1 SGHDN and CDR2 FVKESK. The CDR3 bases that were read are TGTGCCAGCAGCCAAGCGGTGGGCCAGACAGATACG. It codes for CASSQAVGQTDT. The CDR3 reads in full as CASSQAVGQTDTQYF.

This clone was recorded a few times. From the germline J gene comes the end of the CDR3, since the read stops 3 residues before it. This chain uses TRBV19 with TRBJ2-2; D remains unclear. The ends were cut back, 3 bases at V and 1 base at J, with 6 bases in the middle. The CDR3 has 14 amino acids. Germline CDR1 LNHDA, CDR2 SQIVND (reference sequence). The CDR3 sequence is CASSIDMNTGELFF. CDR3 DNA, as far as it was read: TGTGCCAGTAGTATCGACATGAACACCGGGGAG.

Details on this clone: Read sequence stops 3 residues before the CDR3 end, and the germline J gene provides the missing end. The V and J genes are TRBV6-1 and TRBJ1-1; TRBD1 is a possible D gene (5 bases). V lost 0 bases to trimming and J lost 7 bases, with 12 bases between them. There are 14 residues in the CDR3. Looked up from germline, CDR1 is MNHNS and CDR2 is SASEGT. The part of the CDR3 DNA that was read is TGTGCCAGCAGTGAAGCGACAGATACCTTTGAA. This encodes CASSEATDTFE. The CDR3 as a whole reads CASSEATDTFEAFF.